The 32 T cell receptor beta chains below all came from one sample that was sequenced in a study of blood T cell repertoires in COVID-19. Some clones are missing from TCRdb's copy, which holds only in-frame ones; the method was immunoSEQ multiplex PCR. The sample shows 71,000 or so clones, approximately 90% of them seen only once. The specimen sequenced was peripheral blood. The source of these receptors is a woman aged 18-29 years with acute or convalescent COVID-19.

The V and J genes are TRBV28 and TRBJ1-1, with D maybe TRBD1 (6 bases). Trimming took 4 bases from V and 0 from J, leaving 12 bases between them. The CDR3 has 15 residues. Germline loops: CDR1 MDHEN, CDR2 SYDVKM. Here the CDR3 reads CASSSPTGLNTEAFF. CDR3 coding DNA: TGTGCCAGCAGTTCTCCGACAGGACTGAACACTGAAGCTTTCTTT.

J is TRBJ1-4 and V is TRBV6-5, with TRBD1 identical over 10 bases. CDR1 MNHEY and CDR2 SVGAGI come from the germline V gene. The CDR3 has 16 residues. The J segment lost 8 bases and the V segment lost 1 base, leaving 7 bases of the junction unmatched. The CDR3 DNA follows: TGTGCCAGCAGTTACTTAGGGACAGGGGTTAGAGAAAAACTGTTTTTT. Its translation: CASSYLGTGVREKLFF.

The rearrangement uses TRBV7-2 and TRBJ2-5; the D gene is possibly TRBD1 (6 bases). The CDR3 covers 18 residues. Trimming removed 7 bases from V and 0 bases from J, with 24 bases in between. Per the germline V gene, CDR1 is SGHTA and CDR2 is FQGNSA. The CDR3 nucleotides read TGTGCCAGCAAACCTTTACTCAGGGGCCGAGACCACCAAGAGACCCAGTACTTC. This translates into CASKPLLRGRDHQETQYF.

The rearrangement links TRBV4-3 to TRBJ2-1; TRBD2 might be the D (6 bases). Looked up from germline, CDR1 is LGHNA and CDR2 is YSLEER. The CDR3 sequence is 16 residues long. Trimming took 2 bases from V and 0 from J, leaving 11 bases between them. The CDR3 nucleotides read TGCGCCAGCAGCCAACTTAGCGGAAGCTCCTACAATGAGCAGTTCTTC. This encodes CASSQLSGSSYNEQFF.

The chain carries TRBV7-2 and TRBJ1-1, with D uncertain. The V and J ends lost 2 bases and 1 base respectively, with 11 bases between them. Germline-derived CDR1 and CDR2 are SGHTA and FQGNSA. The CDR3 totals 15 residues. CDR3 DNA sequence: TGTGCCAGCAGCTTAAGCGGCGGCGAGAACACTGAAGCTTTCTTT. Protein product: CASSLSGGENTEAFF.

The genes are TRBV19 and TRBJ2-1; D is unclear. The CDR3 is 14 residues long. The V gene lost 5 bases and the J gene lost 2 bases, with 10 bases spanning the gap. Germline V gene sequence: CDR1 LNHDA, CDR2 SQIVND (reference sequence). CDR3 amino acids: CASSPSSAYNEQFF. The CDR3 region has the DNA TGTGCCAGTAGTCCTTCTTCGGCCTACAATGAGCAGTTCTTC.

This chain links TRBV18 with TRBJ1-4; the D gene is possibly TRBD1 (5 bases). The CDR3 runs to 13 residues. CDR1 is KGHSH and CDR2 is LQKENI in the germline V gene. V lost 6 bases, J lost 2 bases, and 7 bases lay in between. In DNA, the CDR3 is TGTGCCAGCTCCAGACAGACTAATGAAAAACTGTTTTTT. It specifies CASSRQTNEKLFF.

This rearrangement joins TRBV5-4 to TRBJ1-2; 10 bases align to TRBD1. The V and J ends lost 2 bases and 2 bases, in that order; junction bases with no gene match: 3. This CDR3 region has 15 residues. CDR1 is SGHNT and CDR2 is YYREEE in the germline V gene (reference sequence). The CDR3 nucleotides read TGTGCCAGCAGCTTACCGGGACAGGGGAACTATGGCTACACCTTC. Protein sequence: CASSLPGQGNYGYTF.

This clone appeared once. The gene calls are TRBV18 and TRBJ1-2; D remains ambiguous. V was shortened by 2 bases and J by 8 bases, with 12 bases between the two germline ends. Germline assignment: CDR1 KGHSH and CDR2 LQKENI. CDR3 length: 13 amino acids. The CDR3 reads CASSPGPTEGYTF. CDR3 in DNA: TGTGCCAGCTCACCAGGGCCCACAGAGGGCTACACCTTC.

The chain has TRBV5-1 and TRBJ2-7; perhaps TRBD2 as D (6 bases). CDR1 is SGHRS, CDR2 YFSETQ, per germline. V dropped 5 bases and J dropped 2 bases, with 14 bases sitting between them. This CDR3 comprises 14 residues. The CDR3 nucleotides are TGCGCCAGCAGACCCTCGGGGGAAGCCTACGAGCAGTACTTC. It encodes CASRPSGEAYEQYF.

V is TRBV29-1 and J is TRBJ1-2; a possible D gene is TRBD1 (6 bases). Germline assignment: CDR1 SQVTM and CDR2 ANQGSEA. The CDR3 spans 13 residues. V was pared by 5 bases and J by 4 bases, with 14 bases between. CDR3 DNA: TGCAGCGTTTTCAAGGACAGAACCTATGGCTACACCTTC. It encodes CSVFKDRTYGYTF.

V and J are TRBV6-6 and TRBJ1-1; 12 bases fit TRBD1. This CDR3 contains 16 residues. V shed 4 bases, J shed 10 bases, and the junction held 13 bases outside the gene matches. Germline CDR1 MNHNY, CDR2 SVGAGI (reference sequence). The CDR3 nucleotides read TGTGCCAGCAGTTCAAAGAAGGGACAGGGGGCGATATTAGCTTTCTTT. As protein: CASSSKKGQGAILAFF.

The V gene is TRBV6-5, the J gene TRBJ2-7; 8 nucleotides align to TRBD2. CDR1 and CDR2 (germline): MNHEY, SVGAGI. The CDR3 sequence is 14 residues long. Losses at the gene ends were 4 bases for V and 7 bases for J; bases not matched to a gene: 9. Here the CDR3 reads CASSFGGGPGEQYF. CDR3 DNA sequence: TGTGCCAGCAGTTTCGGGGGGGGGCCGGGTGAGCAGTACTTC.

This chain uses TRBV5-5 with TRBJ2-1; D remains ambiguous. Between the trimmed V and J ends, which lost 0 bases and 6 bases, there was a span of 13 bases. The CDR3 sequence is 15 residues long. The germline V gene encodes CDR1 SGHKS and CDR2 YYEKEE (reference sequence). CDR3 amino acids: CASSLDALLGNEQFF. The CDR3 bases are TGTGCCAGCAGCTTGGATGCGTTGCTCGGCAATGAGCAGTTCTTC.

V usage is TRBV28 and J usage is TRBJ2-7, with a possible D match to TRBD1 (6 bases). The CDR3 length is 15 residues. V was clipped by 7 bases and J by 0 bases, with 16 bases between them. In germline, CDR1 is MDHEN, CDR2 SYDVKM. CDR3 residues: CASKRSGVSSYEQYF. DNA of the CDR3: TGTGCCAGCAAAAGGTCAGGGGTCAGCTCCTACGAGCAGTACTTC.

This chain's CDR3 is CASSLSPRGRYNSPLHF. CDR3 coding DNA: TGTGCCAGCAGTTTATCCCCCAGGGGACGGTATAATTCACCCCTCCACTTT. V is TRBV28 and J is TRBJ1-6; D perhaps matches TRBD1 (6 bases). The V and J ends lost 1 base and 4 bases respectively, with 14 bases between them. This CDR3 spans 17 amino acids. CDR1 is MDHEN and CDR2 is SYDVKM in the germline V gene.

This chain links TRBV24-1 with TRBJ2-3; 10 bases line up with TRBD2. The CDR3 runs 16 residues. The trim removed 4 bases at V and 3 bases at J, leaving 6 bases unmatched. Germline lookup yields CDR1 KGHDR and CDR2 SFDVKD. In DNA form, the CDR3 reads TGTGCCACCAGTGACTCAAGCGGGGGGGGGACAGATACGCAGTATTTT. Its protein product is CATSDSSGGGTDTQYF.

This clone was seen only a few times. The chain links TRBV7-2 to TRBJ1-6; tentatively, D is TRBD1 (5 bases). Germline loops: CDR1 SGHTA, CDR2 FQGNSA. The CDR3 sequence is 16 residues long. Trimming took 4 bases from V and 7 from J, leaving 17 bases between them. The CDR3 spells CASSSGSTERNSPLHF. DNA for the CDR3: TGTGCCAGCAGCTCCGGCTCGACAGAAAGAAATTCACCCCTCCACTTT.

The V gene is TRBV27, the J gene TRBJ2-1, with D tentatively TRBD2 (6 bases). The CDR3 contains 13 residues. Trimming removed 2 bases at V and 8 bases at J, with 10 bases between. The germline gives CDR1 MNHEY, CDR2 SMNVEV (reference sequence). CDR3 protein: CASSLTSFDEQFF. CDR3 in DNA: TGTGCCAGCAGTTTAACTAGCTTCGATGAGCAGTTCTTC.

The rearrangement uses TRBV6-6 and TRBJ2-5; TRBD2 agrees at 10 bases. The CDR3 contains 16 residues. The germline V gene encodes CDR1 MNHNY and CDR2 SVGAGI (reference sequence). Trimming took 3 bases from V and 5 from J; bases not matched to a gene: 9. Here the CDR3 reads CASSYDSGRVGETQYF. Written as DNA, the CDR3 is TGTGCCAGCAGTTATGACAGCGGGAGGGTGGGTGAGACCCAGTACTTC.

This chain uses TRBV6-5 with TRBJ1-2; 7 positions match TRBD1. V lost 6 bases, J lost 5 bases, and 3 bases stayed unmatched. This CDR3 is 12 amino acids long. Germline V gene data show CDR1 as MNHEY and CDR2 as SVGAGI. DNA of the CDR3: TGTGCCAGCAGCAGACAGGGATATGGCTACACCTTC. Protein: CASSRQGYGYTF.

The chain has TRBV6-5 and TRBJ1-1, with TRBD1 matching over 11 bases. After removal of 5 bases from V and 1 base from J, the junction contained 3 bases not matched to a gene. The CDR3 totals 15 residues. Germline loops: CDR1 MNHEY, CDR2 SVGAGI. The CDR3 region has the DNA TGTGCCAGCAGTAGGGACAGGGGGAGGAACACTGAAGCTTTCTTT. Translated: CASSRDRGRNTEAFF.

CDR3 in DNA: TGTGCCAGCAGTGTGCCGGGACAGAACAATCAGCCCCAGCATTTT. Its protein product is CASSVPGQNNQPQHF. This rearrangement joins TRBV28 to TRBJ1-5, with 7 bases identical to TRBD1. The CDR3 loop spans 15 amino acids. J lost 3 bases, V lost 5 bases, and 7 bases had no gene match. CDR1 and CDR2 from the germline V gene are MDHEN and SYDVKM.

The chain's CDR3 is CSARRGEQFF. In DNA form, the CDR3 reads TGCAGTGCTCGTAGGGGTGAGCAGTTCTTC. This chain connects TRBV20-1 to TRBJ2-1, with D possibly being TRBD1 (5 bases). This CDR3 is 10 amino acids long. V lost 5 bases, J lost 9 bases, and 8 bases lay in between. CDR1 and CDR2 (germline): DFQATT, SNEGSKA (reference sequence).

This clone was detected a few times. The chain recombines TRBV24-1 with TRBJ1-4, with TRBD1 matching 10 bases. The ends lost 11 bases at V and 8 bases at J; junction bases unmatched: 16. The CDR3 contains 16 residues. Looked up from germline, CDR1 is KGHDR and CDR2 is SFDVKD. In DNA form, the CDR3 reads TGTGCCAAGTCCCCTCTACCGGGACAGGGGACAGAAAAACTGTTTTTT. As protein: CAKSPLPGQGTEKLFF.

Here the CDR3 reads CAWSTGGRGYTF. Here the CDR3 DNA reads TGTGCCTGGAGTACGGGAGGTCGGGGCTACACCTTC. V gene TRBV30 combines with J gene TRBJ1-2; D gene uncertain. Germline loops: CDR1 GTSNPN, CDR2 SVGIG (reference sequence). CDR3 length: 12 amino acids. The V and J ends lost 2 bases and 8 bases respectively, with 12 bases between them.

The chain couples TRBV3-1 (or the pseudogene TRBV3-2) to TRBJ1-1; no firm D call. V lost 0 bases and J lost 1, with 12 bases in between. The CDR3 sequence is 16 residues long. CDR1 is LGHDT, CDR2 YNNKEL, per germline (reference sequence). The CDR3: CASSQELRGGNTEAFF. The CDR3 DNA follows: TGTGCCAGCAGCCAAGAACTCCGGGGTGGGAACACTGAAGCTTTCTTT.

CDR3 sequence reads: CASSLETQGPTGELFF. The CDR3 bases are TGCGCCAGCAGCTTGGAAACACAGGGTCCCACCGGGGAGCTGTTTTTT. This chain joins TRBV5-1 and TRBJ2-2, with D tentatively TRBD1 (6 bases). CDR3 length equals 16 residues. Germline values: CDR1 SGHRS, CDR2 YFSETQ. Trimming took off 0 bases at V and 4 bases at J, with 13 bases between the two ends.

The genes are TRBV6-5 and TRBJ2-3, with D maybe TRBD2 (6 bases). The CDR3 covers 15 residues. Germline V CDR1 and CDR2: MNHEY, SVGAGI. Trimming removed 7 bases at V and 0 bases at J, with 14 bases between. For the CDR3, the DNA is TGTGCCAGCATGGGAGTAGCGGATAGCACAGATACGCAGTATTTT. It codes for CASMGVADSTDTQYF.

The V call is TRBV12-3 or TRBV12-4, the J call TRBJ1-2; D is unresolved. The CDR3 contains 13 residues. The V end lost 2 bases, the J end lost 3 bases, and 7 bases lay between the germline ends. CDR3 sequence (DNA): TGTGCCAGCAGTTTACAACTATACTATGGCTACACCTTC. It is translated as CASSLQLYYGYTF.

The chain is built from TRBV5-4 and TRBJ2-3; 15 positions match TRBD2. With 4 bases clipped from V and 3 bases from J, the junction kept 6 bases outside the gene matches. Germline V gives CDR1 SGHNT, CDR2 YYREEE (reference sequence). The length of the CDR3 is 17 residues. The CDR3 nucleotides are TGTGCCAGCAGCCGCGGACTAGCGGGGGGGCAAACAGATACGCAGTATTTT. Translating gives CASSRGLAGGQTDTQYF.

This clone was seen a few times. The genes are TRBV3-1 (or the pseudogene TRBV3-2) and TRBJ1-5; D is unresolved. Germline V gene data show CDR1 as LGHDT and CDR2 as YNNKEL (reference sequence). V lost 2 bases, J lost 6 bases, and 5 bases lay in between. The CDR3 extends over 12 amino acids. CDR3 amino acids: CASSQRGQPQHF. The CDR3 DNA follows: TGTGCCAGCAGCCAAAGAGGTCAGCCCCAGCATTTT.